A selection of T cell receptor beta chains follows, all from one sample in a study of breast tumors, draining lymph nodes, adjacent tissues. TCRdb re-analysed the multiplex PCR reads in MiXCR, keeping a single row per CDR3 protein. The sample records 30,000 to 35,000 distinct CDR3 sequences, about 63% being singletons. The sample comprised breast tumor tissue. The receptors here all came from a female donor with breast cancer. Some clones in this sample may be carry-over from other donors' samples. The CDR3 runs from the conserved cysteine through the conserved F or W. The order of the fields is J gene, clone size, D gene, V gene, CDR3 DNA, CDR3 protein. A D gene is named only where the DNA matches it firmly. Rows give clone size only sometimes, using once, few, many, or a class for an expanded clone.

TRBJ1-5	NA	TRBD1	TRBV19	TGTGCCAGTAGCCTGGGACAGGACCTCGGGCCCCAGCATTTT	CASSLGQDLGPQHF
TRBJ2-7	NA	NA	TRBV10-3	TGTGCCAGTCGAAACAGTTTCTACGAGCAGTACTTC	CASRNSFYEQYF
TRBJ1-1	many	TRBD1	TRBV19	TGTGCCAGTAGTAAGACAGGGTGGGGCACTGAAGCTTTCTTT	CASSKTGWGTEAFF
TRBJ1-3	NA	TRBD1	TRBV7-3	TGTGCCAGCAGCCTAACCGGTGGACAGGGAGCCGGAAGCCCCATATATTTT	CASSLTGGQGAGSPIYF
TRBJ2-7	NA	TRBD1	TRBV20-1	TGCAGTGCTAGAAGGCCCAGGGGGTGGGAGCAGTACTTC	CSARRPRGWEQYF
TRBJ2-1	NA	NA	TRBV7-3	TGTGCCAGCAGCTTAGGGGGGAACTTTTACAATAAGCAGTTCTTC	CASSLGGNFYNKQFF
TRBJ2-5	NA	NA	TRBV6-1	TGTGCCAGCAGTGAGGGGGAGGAAGAGACCCAGTACTTC	CASSEGEEETQYF
TRBJ2-1	NA	TRBD2	TRBV20-1	TGCAGTGCTATGTGGACTAGCGGACAATACAATGAGCAGTTCTTC	CSAMWTSGQYNEQFF
TRBJ2-7	medium-sized	TRBD1	TRBV28	TGTGCTTCTTCGACAGGGCCCTACGAGCAGTACTTC	CASSTGPYEQYF
TRBJ1-2	many	TRBD1	TRBV5-6	TGTGCCAGCAGCTTGACAGGGGTAACCTATGGCTACACCTTC	CASSLTGVTYGYTF
TRBJ1-5	NA	NA	TRBV7-2	TGTGCCAGTGGGAGTTATGGCAATCAGCCTCAGCATTTT	CASGSYGNQPQHF
TRBJ1-4	NA	TRBD1	TRBV2	TGTGCCAGCAGGGTAGACGCGGGACAGGGAAATGAAAAACTGTTTTTT	CASRVDAGQGNEKLFF
TRBJ1-5	once	NA	TRBV6-2/TRBV6-3	TGTGCCAGCAGTTACTCCGGGGGGACCCAGCATTTT	CASSYSGGTQHF
TRBJ2-2	NA	TRBD1	TRBV6-6	TGTGCCGGCAGTTCCTCGACAGGGACCGGGGAGCTGTTTTTT	CAGSSSTGTGELFF
TRBJ2-3	NA	NA	TRBV2	TGTGCCAGCAGTGAACAGTCTCGCACAGATACGCAGTATTTT	CASSEQSRTDTQYF
TRBJ1-1	NA	NA	TRBV6-6	TGTGCCAGCAGTCACTCGGGGGGGTACACTAAAGCTTTCTTT	CASSHSGGYTKAFF
TRBJ1-2	many	NA	TRBV18	TGTGCCAGCTCACCCGGTGCACGCTATGGCTACACCTTC	CASSPGARYGYTF
TRBJ2-2	few	TRBD1	TRBV7-6	TGTGCCAGCAGCTTGGGACAGGGGGACACCGGGGAGCTGTTTTTT	CASSLGQGDTGELFF
TRBJ1-2	NA	TRBD1	TRBV7-2	TGTGCCAGCAGCTTAGGCAGGGGGCGGTATGGCTACACCTTC	CASSLGRGRYGYTF
TRBJ1-6	once	NA	TRBV7-9	TGTGCCAGCAGCACGGGGTTGTATAATTCACCCCTCCACTTT	CASSTGLYNSPLHF
TRBJ1-4	NA	TRBD1	TRBV12-3/TRBV12-4	TGTGCCAGCACCGGGAGGGGACAGGGGATCGGGAAACTGTTTTTT	CASTGRGQGIGKLFF
TRBJ1-6	NA	NA	TRBV19	TGTGCCAGTAGTATGGGGGCGGCAGTCACCCTCCACTTT	CASSMGAAVTLHF
TRBJ2-3	NA	NA	TRBV25-1	TGTGCCAGCAGTGAATGGGGGGGACAGCCTACAGATACGCAGTATTTT	CASSEWGGQPTDTQYF
TRBJ1-2	NA	TRBD1	TRBV6-5	TGTGCCAGCAGCTCAGGACAGGGCCACTATGGCTACACCTTC	CASSSGQGHYGYTF
TRBJ2-7	NA	NA	TRBV19	TGTGCCAGTAGTATAGATCGGAACAGGGCCTACGAGCAGTACTTC	CASSIDRNRAYEQYF
TRBJ1-2	NA	NA	TRBV3-1	TGCGCCTGCAGCGTAGACGGGGGGCACTACACCTTC	CACSVDGGHYTF
TRBJ1-5	NA	NA	TRBV10-2	TGCGCCAGCAGTGAGTCGGACGTGGATCAGCCCCAGCATTTT	CASSESDVDQPQHF
TRBJ2-5	NA	TRBD2	TRBV7-3	TGTGCCAGCAGCTTGGGACTAGCGGGAGAGACCCAGTACTTC	CASSLGLAGETQYF
TRBJ2-2	many	NA	TRBV5-1	TGCGCCAGCAGCTTGGTGACCCCCATCAGGGGCGAGGACACCGGGGAGCTGTTTTTT	CASSLVTPIRGEDTGELFF
TRBJ2-2	many	TRBD1	TRBV7-9	TGTGCCAGCAGAGAAACCGGGACAGGGGACACCGGGGAGCTGTTTTTT	CASRETGTGDTGELFF
TRBJ2-1	NA	TRBD2	TRBV7-9	TGTGCCAGCAGTTTGACTAGCGGGGGAGAGCAGTTCTTC	CASSLTSGGEQFF
TRBJ2-3	medium-sized	NA	TRBV25-1	TGTGCCAGCAGTGCGGCGGATACGCAGTATTTT	CASSAADTQYF
TRBJ2-1	medium-sized	TRBD2	TRBV7-8	TGTGCCAGCAGCCTCGGGACTAGCGGGGTCCGTGAGCAGTTCTTC	CASSLGTSGVREQFF